Following are 8 T cell receptor beta chains from one sample sequenced in a study of cytomegalovirus exposure and HLA in healthy donors. PCR employed 60 Vbeta and 13 Jbeta primers. Here immunoSEQ multiplex PCR was the method, and the copy in TCRdb shows in-frame clones only, minus some. Of roughly 150,000 clones listed, almost 85% are singletons. Sequenced: PBMCs. These receptor sequences come from a man aged 25-45 years in good health and CMV-seropositive.

The CDR3 DNA follows: TGTGCCACCAGCAGAGATCGAAAGGCGGGAAGCTATGGCTACACCTTC. It specifies CATSRDRKAGSYGYTF. The V and J genes are TRBV15 and TRBJ1-2, with D unresolved. V dropped 0 bases and J dropped 4 bases, with 15 bases sitting between them. The CDR3 is 16 amino acids. The germline V gene has CDR1 LNHNV and CDR2 YYDKDF (reference sequence).

This chain uses TRBV10-3 with TRBJ2-5; D remains unclear. Germline V gives CDR1 ENHRY, CDR2 SYGVKD. V was cut by 6 bases and J by 0 bases, with 8 bases left in between. The CDR3 loop spans 13 amino acids. The CDR3 reads CAISRRDQETQYF. The CDR3, as DNA: TGTGCCATCAGCCGCCGGGACCAAGAGACCCAGTACTTC.

V usage is TRBV7-2 and J usage is TRBJ2-2; 11 nucleotides agree with TRBD2. The CDR3 contains 15 residues. Germline V gives CDR1 SGHTA, CDR2 FQGNSA. The V and J ends lost 6 bases and 5 bases, in that order; junction bases with no gene match: 5. CDR3 coding DNA: TGTGCCAGCAGAAATAGCGGGGGGGCGACCGGGGAGCTGTTTTTT. Amino acids: CASRNSGGATGELFF.

V and J are TRBV4-2 and TRBJ2-2, with D possibly being TRBD2 (5 bases). CDR1 is LGHNA and CDR2 is YNFKEQ in the germline V gene. This CDR3 contains 11 residues. V was cut by 8 bases and J by 5 bases, with 6 bases left in between. CDR3 residues: CASGETGELFF. The CDR3 bases are TGTGCCAGCGGGGAGACCGGGGAGCTGTTTTTT.

This clone showed up just once. The chain has TRBV6-6 and TRBJ1-3, with TRBD1 as a possible D gene (5 bases). The CDR3 loop spans 15 amino acids. Germline V CDR1 and CDR2: MNHNY, SVGAGI (reference sequence). V dropped 4 bases and J dropped 0 bases, with 10 bases sitting between them. CDR3 in amino acids: CASSSQTVSGNTIYF. CDR3 DNA: TGTGCCAGCAGTTCCCAGACAGTCTCTGGAAACACCATATATTTT.

The chain carries TRBV5-1 and TRBJ2-2, with D perhaps matching TRBD1 (6 bases). The CDR3 contains 14 residues. Germline V gene lookup returns CDR1 SGHRS and CDR2 YFSETQ. V lost 0 bases to trimming and J lost 6 bases, with 9 bases between them. This chain's CDR3 is CASSLGTVSGELFF. CDR3 DNA: TGCGCCAGCAGCTTGGGGACAGTCTCCGGGGAGCTGTTTTTT.

The J gene is TRBJ2-5, the V gene TRBV7-2; tentatively, D is TRBD2 (5 bases). The CDR3 has 14 amino acids. The germline V gene has CDR1 SGHTA and CDR2 FQGNSA. V dropped 2 bases and J dropped 1 base, with 8 bases sitting between them. This CDR3 reads CASSLSGVQETQYF. In nucleotides, the CDR3 is TGTGCCAGCAGCTTAAGCGGAGTCCAAGAGACCCAGTACTTC. Combining the CDR3 with reference TRBV7-2 and TRBJ2-5 gives the whole variable domain GAGVSQSPSNKVTEKGKDVELRCDPISGHTALYWYRQSLGQGLEFLIYFQGNSAPDKSGLPSDRFSAERTGGSVSTLTIQRTQQEDSAVYLCASSLSGVQETQYFGPGTRLLVL.

This chain uses TRBV5-4 with TRBJ1-2, with D perhaps TRBD1 (5 bases). Germline V gene sequence: CDR1 SGHNT, CDR2 YYREEE (reference sequence). V lost 6 bases, J lost 4 bases, and 13 bases lay in between. CDR3 length: 13 amino acids. CDR3: CASNLMGGYGYTF. The CDR3 nucleotides read TGTGCCAGCAACCTGATGGGGGGCTATGGCTACACCTTC.